This entry lists 3 T cell receptor beta chains sequenced from one sample in a study (dated by TCRdb to 2016 to 2017). Receptor libraries were prepared by RT-PCR. Reads for this sample came from an Illumina MiSeq. In-frame beta chains were kept once TCRdb had trimmed the public reads at Q25 with fastp and called clones with MiXCR. All rows with the same CDR3 protein become a single entry with the most common DNA and genes. The sample table holds about 700,000 distinct CDR3 sequences, of which approximately 15% were seen once. The ten top clones hold 3.6% of the sample. Sequenced material: memory CD4+ T cells from blood. The receptors originated from a female donor in good health, serving as a healthy control.

This clonotype was seen a few times. The chain has TRBV18 and TRBJ2-5, with D possibly TRBD2 on 6 matching bases. The CDR3 runs to 15 residues. Between the trimmed V and J ends, which lost 2 bases and 5 bases, there was a span of 15 bases. CDR1 and CDR2 (germline): KGHSH, LQKENI. The CDR3 region is CASSPSVGGRETQYF. CDR3 nucleotide sequence: TGTGCCAGCTCACCATCCGTGGGAGGAAGGGAGACCCAGTACTTC.

This clonotype has just a few counts. The gene calls are TRBV6-2 or TRBV6-3 and TRBJ2-5; no clear D gene. Trimming pared 4 bases from V and 1 base from J, leaving 7 bases between. This CDR3 is built from 13 residues. Germline V gene data show CDR1 as MNHEY and CDR2 as SVGEGT. The CDR3 region is CASSSQFQETQYF. Here the CDR3 DNA reads TGTGCCAGCAGTTCCCAGTTCCAAGAGACCCAGTACTTC.

This clonotype was detected ten times or more. This rearrangement joins TRBV7-2 to TRBJ2-3, with D hard to call. Germline V CDR1 and CDR2: SGHTA, FQGNSA. The CDR3 consists of 12 residues. The germline V and J ends were trimmed by 6 bases and 0 bases, with 4 bases remaining between them. The CDR3 loop is CASSSSTDTQYF. In DNA, the CDR3 is TGTGCCAGCAGTTCTAGCACAGATACGCAGTATTTT.